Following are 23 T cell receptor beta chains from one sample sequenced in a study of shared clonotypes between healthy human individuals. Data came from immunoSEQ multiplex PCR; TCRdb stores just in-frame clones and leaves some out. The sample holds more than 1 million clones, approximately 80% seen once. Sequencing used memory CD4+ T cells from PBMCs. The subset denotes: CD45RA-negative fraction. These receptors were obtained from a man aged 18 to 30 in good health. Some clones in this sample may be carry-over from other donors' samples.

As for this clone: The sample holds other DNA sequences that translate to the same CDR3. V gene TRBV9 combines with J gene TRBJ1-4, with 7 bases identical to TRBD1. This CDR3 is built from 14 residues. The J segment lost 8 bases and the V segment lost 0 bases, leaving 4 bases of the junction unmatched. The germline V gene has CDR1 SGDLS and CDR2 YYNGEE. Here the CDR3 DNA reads TGTGCCAGCAGCGTAGACAGGGGAGGGGAAAAACTGTTTTTT. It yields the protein CASSVDRGGEKLFF.

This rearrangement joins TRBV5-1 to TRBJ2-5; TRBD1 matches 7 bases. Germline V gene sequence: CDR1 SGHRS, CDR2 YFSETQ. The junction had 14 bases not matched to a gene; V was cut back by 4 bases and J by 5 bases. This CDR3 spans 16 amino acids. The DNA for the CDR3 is TGCGCCAGCAGCCTCCTAAGGCAGGGGGTAGGGGAGACCCAGTACTTC. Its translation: CASSLLRQGVGETQYF.

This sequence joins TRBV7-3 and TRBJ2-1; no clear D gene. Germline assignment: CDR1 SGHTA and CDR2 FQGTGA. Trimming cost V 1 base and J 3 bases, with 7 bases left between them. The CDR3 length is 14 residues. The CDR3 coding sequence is TGTGCCAGCAGCTTAAGGCCACTCTACAATGAGCAGTTCTTC. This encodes CASSLRPLYNEQFF. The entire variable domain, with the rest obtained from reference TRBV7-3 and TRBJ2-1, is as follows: GAGVSQTPSNKVTEKGKYVELRCDPISGHTALYWYRQSLGQGPEFLIYFQGTGAADDSGLPNDRFFAVRPEGSVSTLKIQRTERGDSAVYLCASSLRPLYNEQFFGPGTRLTVL.

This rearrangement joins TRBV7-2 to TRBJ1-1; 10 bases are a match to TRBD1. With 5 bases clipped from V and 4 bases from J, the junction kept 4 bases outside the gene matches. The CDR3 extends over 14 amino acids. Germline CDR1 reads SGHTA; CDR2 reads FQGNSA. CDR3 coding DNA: TGTGCCAGCAGCACCCGACAGGGGGCCACTGAAGCTTTCTTT. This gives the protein CASSTRQGATEAFF.

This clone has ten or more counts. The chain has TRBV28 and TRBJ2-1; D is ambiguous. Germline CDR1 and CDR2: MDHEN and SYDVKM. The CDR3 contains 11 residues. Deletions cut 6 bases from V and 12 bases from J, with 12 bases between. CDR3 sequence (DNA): TGTGCCAGCAGCCAGACATTCGCGCAGTTCTTC. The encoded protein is CASSQTFAQFF.

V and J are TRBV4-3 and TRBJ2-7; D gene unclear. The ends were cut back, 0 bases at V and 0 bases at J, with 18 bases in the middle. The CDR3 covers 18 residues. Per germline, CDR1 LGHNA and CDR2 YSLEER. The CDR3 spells CASSQDWPATLTSYEQYF. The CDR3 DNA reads TGCGCCAGCAGCCAAGATTGGCCGGCGACCCTAACCTCCTACGAGCAGTACTTC.

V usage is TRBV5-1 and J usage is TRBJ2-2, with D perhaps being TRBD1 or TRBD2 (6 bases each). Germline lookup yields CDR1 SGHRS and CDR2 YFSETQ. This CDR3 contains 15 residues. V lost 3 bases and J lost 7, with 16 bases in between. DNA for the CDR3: TGCGCCAGCAGCTACCCCGGGGGCGTCGGCGGGGAGCTGTTTTTT. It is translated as CASSYPGGVGGELFF.

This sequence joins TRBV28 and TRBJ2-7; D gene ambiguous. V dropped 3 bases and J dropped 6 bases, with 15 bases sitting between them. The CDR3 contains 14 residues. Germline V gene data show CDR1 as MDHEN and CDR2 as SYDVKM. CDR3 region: CASSFFLATSEQYF. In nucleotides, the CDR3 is TGTGCCAGCAGTTTTTTCCTGGCCACTTCCGAGCAGTACTTC.

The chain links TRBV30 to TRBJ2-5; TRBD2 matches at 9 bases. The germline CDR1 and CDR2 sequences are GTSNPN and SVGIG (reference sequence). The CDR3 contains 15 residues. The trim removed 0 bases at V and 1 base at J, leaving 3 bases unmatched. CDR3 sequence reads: CAWSVAGGPQETQYF. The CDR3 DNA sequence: TGTGCCTGGAGTGTAGCGGGAGGACCCCAAGAGACCCAGTACTTC.

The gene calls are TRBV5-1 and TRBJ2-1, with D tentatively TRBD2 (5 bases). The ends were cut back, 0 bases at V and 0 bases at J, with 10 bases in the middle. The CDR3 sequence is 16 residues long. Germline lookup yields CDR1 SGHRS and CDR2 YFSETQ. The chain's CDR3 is CASSLVGESSYNEQFF. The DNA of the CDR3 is TGCGCCAGCAGCTTGGTCGGGGAGAGCTCCTACAATGAGCAGTTCTTC.

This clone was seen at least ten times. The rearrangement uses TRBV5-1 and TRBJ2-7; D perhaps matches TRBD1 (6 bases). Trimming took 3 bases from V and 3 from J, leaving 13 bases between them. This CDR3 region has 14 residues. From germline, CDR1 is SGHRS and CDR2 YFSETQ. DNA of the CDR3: TGCGCCAGCAGCTCGACAGGAGGAATCTACGAGCAGTACTTC. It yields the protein CASSSTGGIYEQYF.

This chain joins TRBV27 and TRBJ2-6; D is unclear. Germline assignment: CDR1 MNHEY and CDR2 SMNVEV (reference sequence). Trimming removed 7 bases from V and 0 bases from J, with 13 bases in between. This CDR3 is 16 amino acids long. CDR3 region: CASTRSGVSGANVLTF. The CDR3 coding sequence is TGTGCCAGCACCAGGAGTGGGGTCTCTGGGGCCAACGTCCTGACTTTC.

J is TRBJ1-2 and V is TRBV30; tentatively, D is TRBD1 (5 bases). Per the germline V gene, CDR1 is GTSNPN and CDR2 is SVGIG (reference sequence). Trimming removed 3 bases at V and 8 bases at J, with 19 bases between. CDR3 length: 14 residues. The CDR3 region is CAWRPGGAGNGYTF. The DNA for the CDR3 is TGTGCCTGGAGGCCGGGAGGGGCGGGGAACGGCTACACCTTC.

CDR3 in DNA: TGCGCCAGCGCCCCAGGGGGCAACACCGGGGAGCTGTTTTTT. Translation gives CASAPGGNTGELFF. The V call is TRBV10-1, the J call TRBJ2-2; TRBD1 agrees at 8 bases. The CDR3 loop spans 14 amino acids. Looked up from germline, CDR1 is WNHNN and CDR2 is SYGVQD (reference sequence). The V and J ends lost 8 bases and 2 bases, in that order; junction bases with no gene match: 4.

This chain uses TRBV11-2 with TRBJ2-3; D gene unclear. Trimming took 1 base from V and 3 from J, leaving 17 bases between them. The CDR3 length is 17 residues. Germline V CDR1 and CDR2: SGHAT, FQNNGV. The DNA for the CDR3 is TGTGCCAGCAGCTTAGTTGGTCAGAGAGATGGGACAGATACGCAGTATTTT. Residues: CASSLVGQRDGTDTQYF. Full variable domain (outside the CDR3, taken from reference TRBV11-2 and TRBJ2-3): EAGVAQSPRYKIIEKRQSVAFWCNPISGHATLYWYQQILGQGPKLLIQFQNNGVVDDSQLPKDRFSAERLKGVDSTLKIQPAKLEDSAVYLCASSLVGQRDGTDTQYFGPGTRLTVL.

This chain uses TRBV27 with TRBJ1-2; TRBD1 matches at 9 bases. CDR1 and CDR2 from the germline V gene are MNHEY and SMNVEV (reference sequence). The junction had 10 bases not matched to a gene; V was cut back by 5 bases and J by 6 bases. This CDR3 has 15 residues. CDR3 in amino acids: CASSPLTGGSDGYTF. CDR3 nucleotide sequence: TGTGCCAGCAGTCCCCTGACAGGGGGTTCCGATGGCTACACCTTC.

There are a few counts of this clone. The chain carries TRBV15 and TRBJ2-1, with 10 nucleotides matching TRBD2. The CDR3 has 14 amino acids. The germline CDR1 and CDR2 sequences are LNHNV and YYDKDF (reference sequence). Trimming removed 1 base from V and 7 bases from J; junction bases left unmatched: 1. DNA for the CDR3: TGTGCCACCAGCAGAGGACTAGCGGGTAATGAGCAGTTCTTC. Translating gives CATSRGLAGNEQFF. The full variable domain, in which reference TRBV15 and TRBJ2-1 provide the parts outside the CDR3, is DAMVIQNPRYQVTQFGKPVTLSCSQTLNHNVMYWYQQKSSQAPKLLFHYYDKDFNNEADTPDNFQSRRPNTSFCFLDIRSPGLGDTAMYLCATSRGLAGNEQFFGPGTRLTVL.

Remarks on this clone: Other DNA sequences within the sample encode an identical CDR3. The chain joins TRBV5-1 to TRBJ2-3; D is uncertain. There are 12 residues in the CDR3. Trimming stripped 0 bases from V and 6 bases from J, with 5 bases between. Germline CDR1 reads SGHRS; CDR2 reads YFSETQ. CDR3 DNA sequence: TGCGCCAGCAGCTTGGAATCGGATACGCAGTATTTT. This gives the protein CASSLESDTQYF.

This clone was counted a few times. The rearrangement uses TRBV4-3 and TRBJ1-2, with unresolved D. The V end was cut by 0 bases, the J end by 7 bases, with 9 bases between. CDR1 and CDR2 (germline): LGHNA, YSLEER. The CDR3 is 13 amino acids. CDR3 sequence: CASSQETASGYTF. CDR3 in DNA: TGCGCCAGCAGCCAAGAAACAGCCTCTGGCTACACCTTC.

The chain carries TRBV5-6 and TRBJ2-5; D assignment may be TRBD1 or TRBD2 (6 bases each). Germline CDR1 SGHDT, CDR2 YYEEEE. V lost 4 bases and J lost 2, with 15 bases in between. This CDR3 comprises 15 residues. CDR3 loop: CASSGPGGAQETQYF. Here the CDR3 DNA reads TGTGCCAGCAGCGGGCCCGGGGGCGCACAAGAGACCCAGTACTTC.

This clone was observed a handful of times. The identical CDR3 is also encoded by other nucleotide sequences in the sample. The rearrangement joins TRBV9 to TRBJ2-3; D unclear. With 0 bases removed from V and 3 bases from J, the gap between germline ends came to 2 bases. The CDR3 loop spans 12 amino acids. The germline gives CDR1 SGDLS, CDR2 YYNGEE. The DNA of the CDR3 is TGTGCCAGCAGCGTAGGGACAGATACGCAGTATTTT. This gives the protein CASSVGTDTQYF. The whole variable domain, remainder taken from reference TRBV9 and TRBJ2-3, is DSGVTQTPKHLITATGQRVTLRCSPRSGDLSVYWYQQSLDQGLQFLIQYYNGEERAKGNILERFSAQQFPDLHSELNLSSLELGDSALYFCASSVGTDTQYFGPGTRLTVL.

The CDR3 protein is CASTPGQAYGYTF. The CDR3 DNA is TGTGCCAGCACCCCCGGACAGGCCTATGGCTACACCTTC. V and J are TRBV7-2 and TRBJ1-2, with TRBD1 identical over 7 bases. This CDR3 contains 13 residues. J was trimmed by 4 bases and V by 7 bases; bases with no gene match: 6. Germline V gene data show CDR1 as SGHTA and CDR2 as FQGNSA.

CDR3 sequence reads: CASRGRGAFF. DNA for the CDR3: TGTGCCAGCAGGGGACGCGGGGCTTTCTTT. The V gene is TRBV6-4, the J gene TRBJ1-1, with D perhaps TRBD1 (5 bases). V lost 6 bases and J 11 bases, leaving 10 bases between the germline ends. Germline lookup yields CDR1 MRHNA and CDR2 SNTAGT. The CDR3 length is 10 residues.